Shown below are 25 T cell receptor beta chains from a single sample sequenced in a study of CD8+ T cells in alopecia areata. Sequencing relied on a cDNA template that was reverse transcribed from extracted RNA. Only in-frame clones appear in the TCRdb table, and some are missing; sequencing was by immunoSEQ multiplex PCR. The sample has 150,000 to 200,000 clones, about 63% seen once; the top ten hold about 1.5%. The input for sequencing was CD4+ T cells sorted from blood, taken at week 0. These receptor sequences come from a human donor with alopecia areata.

This clone was detected a few times. The J gene is TRBJ2-5, the V gene TRBV29-1; 7 nucleotides match TRBD1. Germline CDR1 SQVTM, CDR2 ANQGSEA. V was clipped by 4 bases and J by 5 bases; unmatched bases: 7. This CDR3 is 13 amino acids long. CDR3 sequence (DNA): TGCAGCGTTGCAGGGGACAGAAGGGAGACCCAGTACTTC. The encoded protein is CSVAGDRRETQYF. Filled out from reference TRBV29-1 and TRBJ2-5, the complete variable domain reads SAVISQKPSRDICQRGTSLTIQCQVDSQVTMMFWYRQQPGQSLTLIATANQGSEATYESGFVIDKFPISRPNLTFSTLTVSNMSPEDSSIYLCSVAGDRRETQYFGPGTRLLVL.

CDR3 sequence (DNA): TGTGCCAGCAGCCAAGGACCCAGGGTATCTAGGGAGACCCAGTACTTC. It translates to CASSQGPRVSRETQYF. This rearrangement joins TRBV14 to TRBJ2-5; a weak D match, TRBD1 (5 bases). This CDR3 is 16 amino acids long. Germline V gene lookup returns CDR1 SGHDN and CDR2 FVKESK. V lost 1 base and J 5 bases, leaving 17 bases between the germline ends.

The genes are TRBV5-1 and TRBJ1-6, with D maybe TRBD1 (5 bases). The ends were cut back, 3 bases at V and 9 bases at J, with 19 bases in the middle. CDR1 is SGHRS, CDR2 YFSETQ, per germline. The CDR3 is 16 residues long. DNA of the CDR3: TGCGCCAGCAGCTCCGGCGATGGGGGGGTCGGTTCACCCCTCCACTTT. Residues: CASSSGDGGVGSPLHF.

Note on this clone: This sample also contains other DNA sequences that code for the same CDR3. The chain is built from TRBV29-1 and TRBJ1-2; tentatively, D is TRBD1 (5 bases). Trimming removed 4 bases at V and 8 bases at J, with 8 bases between. The CDR3 is made up of 10 amino acids. Germline CDR1 and CDR2: SQVTM and ANQGSEA. The CDR3 here is CSVGGNGYTF. The CDR3 nucleotides are TGCAGCGTTGGGGGGAACGGCTACACCTTC.

The rearrangement uses TRBV2 and TRBJ2-3, with 8 positions matching TRBD2. V lost 10 bases, J lost 4 bases, and 19 bases stayed unmatched. From germline, CDR1 is SNHLY and CDR2 FYNNEI. This CDR3 comprises 17 residues. CDR3 DNA: TGTGCCACAGGACTAGCCCAACAGCGTCGGGGTCCAGATACGCAGTATTTT. Encoded protein: CATGLAQQRRGPDTQYF.

The chain has TRBV2 and TRBJ2-3; D uncertain. This CDR3 is 14 amino acids long. Between the trimmed V and J ends, which lost 9 bases and 4 bases, there was a span of 17 bases. CDR1 is SNHLY and CDR2 is FYNNEI in the germline V gene. The CDR3 sequence: CASGVSPAPDTQYF. CDR3 in DNA: TGTGCCAGTGGAGTGAGCCCGGCCCCAGATACGCAGTATTTT.

The gene calls are TRBV30 and TRBJ1-6; the match to TRBD1 covers 9 bases. CDR3 length: 14 residues. Germline CDR1 and CDR2: GTSNPN and SVGIG (reference sequence). J gave up 7 bases and V 2 bases, and 3 bases lay outside the gene matches. DNA of the CDR3: TGTGCCTGGAGTTTACAGGGGGCAAATTCACCCCTCCACTTT. Its translation is CAWSLQGANSPLHF.

This clone was detected only once. The chain links TRBV29-1 to TRBJ1-1; D possibly corresponds to TRBD1 (6 bases). The CDR3 is made up of 12 amino acids. The V end lost 2 bases, the J end lost 11 bases, and 15 bases lay between the germline ends. The V gene's germline CDR1 is SQVTM and CDR2 ANQGSEA. DNA for the CDR3: TGCAGCGTTGAAAAGGGCCAAAGGGGGGCTTTCTTT. Protein product: CSVEKGQRGAFF.

As regards this clone: The identical CDR3 is also encoded by other nucleotide sequences in the sample. The CDR3 DNA reads TGCAGCGTTGAAGAGGGAGCTAATGAAAAACTGTTTTTT. Its protein is CSVEEGANEKLFF. The gene calls are TRBV29-1 and TRBJ1-4; no clear D gene. The ends were cut back, 0 bases at V and 3 bases at J, with 5 bases in the middle. The germline gives CDR1 SQVTM, CDR2 ANQGSEA. The CDR3 covers 13 residues.

V and J are TRBV11-3 and TRBJ2-3; D is possibly TRBD1 or TRBD2 (5 bases each). CDR1 is SGHNT and CDR2 is YENEEA in the germline V gene. There are 12 residues in the CDR3. Trimming shortened V by 8 bases and J by 2 bases, and 8 bases separated the two germline ends. The CDR3 DNA is TGTGCCAGCGGGGGAGCCACAGATACGCAGTATTTT. This gives the protein CASGGATDTQYF.

The chain combines TRBV25-1 with TRBJ1-1; unclear D gene. Per germline, CDR1 MGHDK and CDR2 SYGVNS. Trimming shortened V by 4 bases and J by 0 bases, and 3 bases separated the two germline ends. The CDR3 loop spans 12 amino acids. The CDR3 loop is CASSALNTEAFF. As DNA, the CDR3 is TGTGCCAGCAGTGCGCTGAACACTGAAGCTTTCTTT.

This sequence joins TRBV25-1 and TRBJ1-1; D unclear. V was cut by 4 bases and J by 11 bases, with 14 bases left in between. There are 12 residues in the CDR3. Germline CDR1 is MGHDK and CDR2 is SYGVNS. DNA for the CDR3: TGTGCCAGCAGTGGGGGAGGGTCGGTGGCTTTCTTT. This gives the protein CASSGGGSVAFF.

The chain carries TRBV5-1 and TRBJ2-7; the D call may be TRBD1 or TRBD2 (5 bases each). Germline lookup yields CDR1 SGHRS and CDR2 YFSETQ. The CDR3 has 13 residues. The V end was cut by 0 bases, the J end by 4 bases, with 8 bases between. CDR3 protein: CASSLEGRYEQYF. The CDR3 DNA is TGCGCCAGCAGCTTGGAGGGACGGTACGAGCAGTACTTC. Complete variable domain (other parts from reference TRBV5-1 and TRBJ2-7): KAGVTQTPRYLIKTRGQQVTLSCSPISGHRSVSWYQQTPGQGLQFLFEYFSETQRNKGNFPGRFSGRQFSNSRSEMNVSTLELGDSALYLCASSLEGRYEQYFGPGTRLTVT.

This rearrangement joins TRBV30 to TRBJ2-2, with 11 bases matching TRBD1. Trimming took 1 base from V and 0 from J; bases not matched to a gene: 4. Germline CDR1 GTSNPN, CDR2 SVGIG (reference sequence). CDR3 size: 17 residues. The CDR3 coding sequence is TGTGCCTGGAGTGGACGGACAGGGGGCGCGAACACCGGGGAGCTGTTTTTT. It specifies CAWSGRTGGANTGELFF.

The J gene is TRBJ1-2, the V gene TRBV15; D may be TRBD1 (5 bases). The V end was cut by 6 bases, the J end by 7 bases, with 12 bases between. Germline CDR1 and CDR2: LNHNV and YYDKDF (reference sequence). This CDR3 has 12 amino acids. The CDR3 region has the DNA TGTGCCACCAGAGACAGTGTTGGTGGCTACACCTTC. Protein product: CATRDSVGGYTF.

This chain joins TRBV4-1 and TRBJ1-2, with D hard to call. Trimming cost V 1 base and J 5 bases, with 8 bases left between them. Germline-derived CDR1 and CDR2 are MGHRA and YSYEKL. The CDR3 length is 13 residues. The CDR3 nucleotides read TGCGCCAGCAGCCAAGGGGCTTGGTATGGCTACACCTTC. Encoded protein: CASSQGAWYGYTF.

This chain links TRBV30 with TRBJ1-5; 7 bases are shared with TRBD1. V lost 2 bases and J lost 4; bases outside the gene matches: 5. Germline V lookup: CDR1 GTSNPN, CDR2 SVGIG (reference sequence). The CDR3 is made up of 14 amino acids. The CDR3 here is CAWSPGGRNQPQHF. DNA of the CDR3: TGTGCCTGGAGTCCAGGGGGACGGAATCAGCCCCAGCATTTT.

This chain joins TRBV19 and TRBJ1-2, with 9 bases matching TRBD1. V shed 5 bases, J shed 4 bases, and the junction held 20 bases outside the gene matches. Per the germline V gene, CDR1 is LNHDA and CDR2 is SQIVND (reference sequence). This CDR3 spans 19 amino acids. The CDR3 loop is CASSPLLRGQGFSFYGYTF. The CDR3 DNA sequence: TGTGCCAGTAGTCCTCTCCTACGGGGACAGGGTTTTTCGTTCTATGGCTACACCTTC.

V usage is TRBV2 and J usage is TRBJ2-3; 8 bases align to TRBD2. CDR3 length equals 15 residues. Germline CDR1 SNHLY, CDR2 FYNNEI. V shed 7 bases and J 3 bases; nucleotides not matched to a gene: 9. The CDR3 DNA reads as TGTGCCAGCAAGGTGGAACGGGGGGGGACAGATACGCAGTATTTT. Protein sequence: CASKVERGGTDTQYF. The full variable domain, completed using reference TRBV2 and TRBJ2-3, is EPEVTQTPSHQVTQMGQEVILRCVPISNHLYFYWYRQILGQKVEFLVSFYNNEISEKSEIFDDQFSVERPDGSNFTLKIRSTKLEDSAMYFCASKVERGGTDTQYFGPGTRLTVL.

About this clone: Other DNA sequences within the sample encode an identical CDR3. The chain couples TRBV29-1 to TRBJ1-2, with TRBD1 matching over 8 bases. The CDR3 runs to 12 residues. The V and J ends lost 6 bases and 3 bases, in that order; junction bases with no gene match: 3. Germline-derived CDR1 and CDR2 are SQVTM and ANQGSEA. The CDR3 region has the DNA TGCAGCGTGGGGACAGGAGACTATGGCTACACCTTC. Its translation is CSVGTGDYGYTF.

The chain joins TRBV25-1 to TRBJ1-2, with D possibly matching TRBD1 (6 bases). The CDR3 is 11 amino acids. Per germline, CDR1 MGHDK and CDR2 SYGVNS. The V and J ends lost 8 bases and 4 bases respectively, with 8 bases between them. The CDR3 here is CASQDSYGYTF. The CDR3 nucleotides are TGTGCCAGCCAGGACAGCTATGGCTACACCTTC.

This clone was counted a few times. The chain is built from TRBV10-3 and TRBJ2-1; TRBD1 aligns across 7 bases. Germline CDR1 and CDR2: ENHRY and SYGVKD. This CDR3 comprises 14 residues. V trimming: 4 bases; J trimming: 5 bases; junction bases outside the gene matches: 5. This chain's CDR3 is CAISVRDSHNEQFF. The CDR3 bases are TGTGCCATCAGTGTCCGGGACAGTCACAATGAGCAGTTCTTC.

For this clone: The sample carries other DNA sequences with the same CDR3. The V call is TRBV10-3, the J call TRBJ2-2, with a tentative D call TRBD1 (6 bases). The CDR3 sequence is 14 residues long. CDR1 and CDR2 from the germline V gene are ENHRY and SYGVKD. The ends were cut back, 6 bases at V and 5 bases at J, with 13 bases in the middle. The CDR3 loop reads CAIRPGQRTGELFF. For the CDR3, the DNA is TGTGCCATCAGACCCGGACAGAGGACCGGGGAGCTGTTTTTT.

Concerning this clone itself: The junction and the germline gene differ at one end; a read error may be behind it. The CDR3, as DNA: TGTGCCAGCAGCGAAGGAAGCGACATTCAGTACTTC. This sequence encodes CASSEGSDIQYF. The rearrangement links TRBV2 to TRBJ2-4, with no clear D. CDR1 is SNHLY, CDR2 FYNNEI, per germline. The CDR3 loop spans 12 amino acids.

This rearrangement joins TRBV13 to TRBJ1-1; tentative D call: TRBD1 (6 bases). V was trimmed by 6 bases and J by 5 bases, leaving 13 bases between them. CDR1 and CDR2 from the germline V gene are PRHDT and FYEKMQ (reference sequence). The CDR3 runs 13 residues. The CDR3 bases are TGTGCCAGCAGGTACAGGGTAGGGACTGAAGCTTTCTTT. This codes for CASRYRVGTEAFF.